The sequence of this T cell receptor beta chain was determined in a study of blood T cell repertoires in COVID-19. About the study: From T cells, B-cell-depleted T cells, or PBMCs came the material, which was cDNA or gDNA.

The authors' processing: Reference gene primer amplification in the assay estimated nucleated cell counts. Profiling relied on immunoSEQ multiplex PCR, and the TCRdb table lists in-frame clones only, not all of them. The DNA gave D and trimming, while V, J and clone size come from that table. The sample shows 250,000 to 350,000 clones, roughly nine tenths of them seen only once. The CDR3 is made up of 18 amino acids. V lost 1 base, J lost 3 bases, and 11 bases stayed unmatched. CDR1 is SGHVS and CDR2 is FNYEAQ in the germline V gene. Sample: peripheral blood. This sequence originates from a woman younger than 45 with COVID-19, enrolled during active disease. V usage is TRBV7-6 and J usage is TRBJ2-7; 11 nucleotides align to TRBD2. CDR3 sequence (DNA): TGTGCCAGCAGCTTAGGGGGGCCTCTAGCGGGAGGTCTCTACGAGCAGTACTTC. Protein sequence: CASSLGGPLAGGLYEQYF. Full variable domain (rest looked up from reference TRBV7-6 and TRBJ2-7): GAGVSQSPRYKVTKRGQDVALRCDPISGHVSLYWYRQALGQGPEFLTYFNYEAQQDKSGLPNDRFSAERPEGSISTLTIQRTEQRDSAMYRCASSLGGPLAGGLYEQYFGPGTRLTVT.